This TCR beta chain stems from a study of blood T cells in healthy people across ages. Study-wide findings and caveats: Possibly confounding the expanded clonotype changes was the fact that donor CMV status was unknown. Percentage of naive T cells showed a strong correlation with TCR beta diversity.

On this clonotype: The target antigen is unknown.

This CDR3 contains 14 residues. Per the germline V gene, CDR1 is KGHDR and CDR2 is SFDVKD. The V gene end was trimmed by 4 bases and the J gene end by 5 bases; junction bases not matched to a gene: 2. The sample providers were healthy Caucasian people from Russia, aged roughly 6 to 95. Through a sample-barcoded 5' primer and a J-beta primer mix, a second PCR was run for about 6 to 11 cycles. TCRdb reanalysed the 5' RACE reads using MiXCR and keeps one entry per CDR3 protein. The sample lists roughly 2 million distinct CDR3 sequences, around half seen once, with around 2.1% in the top ten. The chain has TRBV24-1 and TRBJ2-1; 9 bases agree with TRBD2. This TCR was recovered from a woman in her thirties or forties in good health. The source material was blood. This CDR3 reads CATSEAGGDNEQFF. The CDR3 nucleotides read TGTGCCACCAGTGAAGCGGGGGGTGACAATGAGCAGTTCTTC.